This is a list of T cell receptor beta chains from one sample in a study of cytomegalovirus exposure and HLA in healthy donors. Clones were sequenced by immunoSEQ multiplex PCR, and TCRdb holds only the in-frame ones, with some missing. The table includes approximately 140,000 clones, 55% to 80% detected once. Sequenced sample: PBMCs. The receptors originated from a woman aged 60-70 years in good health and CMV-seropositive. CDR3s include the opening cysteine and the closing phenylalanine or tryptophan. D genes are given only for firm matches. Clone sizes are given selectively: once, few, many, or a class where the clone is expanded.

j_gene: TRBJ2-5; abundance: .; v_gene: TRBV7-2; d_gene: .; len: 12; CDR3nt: TGTGCCAGCAGCTTTGGGCGTGAGACCCAGTACTTC; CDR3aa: CASSFGRETQYF
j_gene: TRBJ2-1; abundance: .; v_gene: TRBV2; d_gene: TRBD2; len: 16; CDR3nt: TGTGCCAGCAGGATAAGCGGGGCGAGCTCCTACAATGAGCAGTTCTTC; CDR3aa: CASRISGASSYNEQFF
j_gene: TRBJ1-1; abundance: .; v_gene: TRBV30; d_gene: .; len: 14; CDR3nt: TGTGCCTGGGGTCGGGGGGTAGTTGACACTGAAGCTTTCTTT; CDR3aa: CAWGRGVVDTEAFF
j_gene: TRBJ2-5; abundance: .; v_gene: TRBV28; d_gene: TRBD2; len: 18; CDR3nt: TGTGCCAGCAGTCGTGAGGGTTGGCCTAGCGGAGGCCAGGAGACCCAGTACTTC; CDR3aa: CASSREGWPSGGQETQYF
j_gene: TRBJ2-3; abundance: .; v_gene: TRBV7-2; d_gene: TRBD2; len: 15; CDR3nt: TGTGCCAGCAGCTTTGCGGGGGGGGGCACAGATACGCAGTATTTT; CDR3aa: CASSFAGGGTDTQYF
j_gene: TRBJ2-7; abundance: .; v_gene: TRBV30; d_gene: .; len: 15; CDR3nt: TGTGCCTGGAGTGTACTTGGGGGCTCCGGGGACGAGCAGTACTTC; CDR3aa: CAWSVLGGSGDEQYF
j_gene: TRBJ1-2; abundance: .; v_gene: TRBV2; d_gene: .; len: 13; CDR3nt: TGTGCCAGCAGTGAAGGGGAGGGGGTCGGCTACACCTTC; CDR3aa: CASSEGEGVGYTF
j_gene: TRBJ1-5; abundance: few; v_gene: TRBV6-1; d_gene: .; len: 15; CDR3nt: TGTGCCAGCAGGTACAGGGAGAATAGCAATCAGCCCCAGCATTTT; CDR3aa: CASRYRENSNQPQHF
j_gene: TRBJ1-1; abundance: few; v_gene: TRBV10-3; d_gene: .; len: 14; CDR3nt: TGTGCCATCAGTGAGATAGGACAGATGACTGAAGCTTTCTTT; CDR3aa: CAISEIGQMTEAFF
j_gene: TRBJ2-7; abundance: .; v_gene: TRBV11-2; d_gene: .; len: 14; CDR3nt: TGTGCCAGCAGCCCCTCCACAGCTTCCTACGAGCAGTACTTC; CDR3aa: CASSPSTASYEQYF
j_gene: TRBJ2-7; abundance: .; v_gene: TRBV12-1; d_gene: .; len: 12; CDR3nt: TGTGCCAGCAGCCGCCGGCGGTACGAGCAGTACTTC; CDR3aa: CASSRRRYEQYF
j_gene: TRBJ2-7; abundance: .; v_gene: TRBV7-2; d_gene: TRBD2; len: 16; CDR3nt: TGTGCCAGCAGCATGATAGCGGGAGGGTCCCCCTACGAGCAGTACTTC; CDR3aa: CASSMIAGGSPYEQYF
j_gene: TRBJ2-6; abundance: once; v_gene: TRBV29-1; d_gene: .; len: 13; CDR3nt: TGCAGCGTTGCAGTTTCTGGGGCCAACGTCCTGACTTTC; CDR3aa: CSVAVSGANVLTF